A single sample is the source of the 25 T cell receptor beta chains below, sequenced in a study of lymphopenia after photon versus proton radiotherapy. Data came from immunoSEQ multiplex PCR; TCRdb stores just in-frame clones and leaves some out. The sample records 50,000 or so clones, 80% to 95% being singletons. Specimen: peripheral blood, collected from a patient treated with photon-based radiotherapy. These receptor sequences come from a woman between 40 and 50 years old with cholangiocarcinoma.

The chain carries TRBV7-3 and TRBJ2-7; the D gene is possibly TRBD2 (6 bases). The V end lost 3 bases, the J end lost 3 bases, and 12 bases lay between the germline ends. Germline V CDR1 and CDR2: SGHTA, FQGTGA. The CDR3 length is 14 residues. CDR3 protein: CASSLGGINYEQYF. The CDR3 DNA sequence: TGTGCCAGCAGCTTGGGCGGGATCAACTACGAGCAGTACTTC. Together with reference TRBV7-3 and TRBJ2-7, the CDR3 gives the full variable domain: GAGVSQTPSNKVTEKGKYVELRCDPISGHTALYWYRQSLGQGPEFLIYFQGTGAADDSGLPNDRFFAVRPEGSVSTLKIQRTERGDSAVYLCASSLGGINYEQYFGPGTRLTVT.

The rearrangement links TRBV27 to TRBJ2-1; 9 bases are shared with TRBD1. V lost 6 bases, J lost 9 bases, and 12 bases stayed unmatched. Germline V CDR1 and CDR2: MNHEY, SMNVEV (reference sequence). The CDR3 totals 15 residues. CDR3 bases: TGTGCCAGCAGCCCGGGACAGGGTTTGTGGGGTGAGCAGTTCTTC. Its protein product is CASSPGQGLWGEQFF.

This chain links TRBV7-2 with TRBJ1-5; D gene uncertain. CDR1 and CDR2 from the germline V gene are SGHTA and FQGNSA. Trimming left V 1 base short and J 7 bases short, with 8 bases between. The CDR3 runs to 13 residues. CDR3 sequence reads: CASSLGYGQPQHF. Here the CDR3 DNA reads TGTGCCAGCAGCTTAGGTTACGGGCAGCCCCAGCATTTT. The entire variable domain, with the rest obtained from reference TRBV7-2 and TRBJ1-5, is as follows: GAGVSQSPSNKVTEKGKDVELRCDPISGHTALYWYRQSLGQGLEFLIYFQGNSAPDKSGLPSDRFSAERTGGSVSTLTIQRTQQEDSAVYLCASSLGYGQPQHFGDGTRLSIL.

This chain joins TRBV7-2 and TRBJ2-1, with TRBD1 matching over 9 bases. Germline CDR1 is SGHTA and CDR2 is FQGNSA. Trimming removed 1 base from V and 12 bases from J; junction bases left unmatched: 10. The CDR3 is 15 residues long. CDR3 bases: TGTGCCAGCAGCTTAGAGGGTATGGACAGGGGCGGGCAGTTCTTC. Its translation is CASSLEGMDRGGQFF.

The chain is built from TRBV5-1 and TRBJ2-2; D unresolved. The CDR3 has 15 amino acids. V lost 0 bases to trimming and J lost 1 base, with 7 bases between them. Looked up from germline, CDR1 is SGHRS and CDR2 is YFSETQ. This CDR3 is CASSLVGKNTGELFF. CDR3 in DNA: TGCGCCAGCAGCTTGGTAGGGAAGAACACCGGGGAGCTGTTTTTT.

The chain has TRBV6-1 and TRBJ1-6; possible D gene TRBD1, 5 bases. Germline CDR1 MNHNS, CDR2 SASEGT. The ends were cut back, 6 bases at V and 10 bases at J, with 16 bases in the middle. CDR3 length equals 14 residues. The chain's CDR3 is CASSRIGGDSPLHF. The CDR3 nucleotides are TGTGCCAGCAGCCGAATCGGGGGTGACTCACCCCTCCACTTT.

This chain uses TRBV7-6 with TRBJ2-1; tentatively, D is TRBD1 (5 bases). The CDR3 has 16 amino acids. V was clipped by 2 bases and J by 2 bases, with 13 bases between them. Germline V gene sequence: CDR1 SGHVS, CDR2 FNYEAQ. The CDR3 sequence is CASSLPQGVPYNEQFF. CDR3 bases: TGTGCCAGCAGCTTACCGCAGGGTGTCCCCTACAATGAGCAGTTCTTC. Full variable domain (missing parts from reference TRBV7-6 and TRBJ2-1): GAGVSQSPRYKVTKRGQDVALRCDPISGHVSLYWYRQALGQGPEFLTYFNYEAQQDKSGLPNDRFSAERPEGSISTLTIQRTEQRDSAMYRCASSLPQGVPYNEQFFGPGTRLTVL.

This clone has a single count. The chain joins TRBV6-6 to TRBJ1-1; tentative D call: TRBD1 (6 bases). The CDR3 sequence is 15 residues long. V shed 4 bases and J shed 8 bases, with 20 bases lying between them. The germline gives CDR1 MNHNY, CDR2 SVGAGI (reference sequence). This CDR3 is CASSSPKGQGIEAFF. CDR3 DNA: TGTGCCAGCAGTTCCCCCAAGGGGCAGGGGATAGAAGCTTTCTTT.

J is TRBJ2-1 and V is TRBV18, with 7 bases fitting TRBD1. Germline assignment: CDR1 KGHSH and CDR2 LQKENI. The CDR3 consists of 20 residues. V was clipped by 2 bases and J by 0 bases; unmatched bases: 16. CDR3 nucleotides: TGTGCCAGCTCACCATACGAACAGGGGACCGCCAGGAGCTCCTACAATGAGCAGTTCTTC. It encodes CASSPYEQGTARSSYNEQFF.

The V call is TRBV28, the J call TRBJ1-2, with 10 bases lining up with TRBD1. From germline, CDR1 is MDHEN and CDR2 SYDVKM. The CDR3 has 12 amino acids. With V trimmed by 10 bases and J by 8 bases, 7 bases remained unmatched. The CDR3 spells CATGTGAPGYTF. The CDR3 DNA is TGTGCCACCGGGACAGGGGCGCCCGGCTACACCTTC.

V is TRBV13 and J is TRBJ2-1, with 10 positions matching TRBD2. This CDR3 is 15 amino acids long. Per germline, CDR1 PRHDT and CDR2 FYEKMQ (reference sequence). Trimming removed 0 bases from V and 8 bases from J; junction bases left unmatched: 4. The DNA for the CDR3 is TGTGCCAGCAGCTTAGGCCTAGCGGGGGCCGATGAGCAGTTCTTC. Its protein is CASSLGLAGADEQFF.

The chain has TRBV30 and TRBJ2-1; D is possibly TRBD1 (5 bases). V was shortened by 0 bases and J by 9 bases, with 12 bases between the two germline ends. The CDR3 runs to 13 residues. In germline, CDR1 is GTSNPN, CDR2 SVGIG (reference sequence). This CDR3 is CAWSVQPRGEQFF. The CDR3 bases are TGTGCCTGGAGTGTACAGCCTAGGGGTGAGCAGTTCTTC. Together with reference TRBV30 and TRBJ2-1, the CDR3 gives the full variable domain: SQTIHQWPATLVQPVGSPLSLECTVEGTSNPNLYWYRQAAGRGLQLLFYSVGIGQISSEVPQNLSASRPQDRQFILSSKKLLLSDSGFYLCAWSVQPRGEQFFGPGTRLTVL.

The CDR3 is CASSKARRGGNEKLFF. DNA for the CDR3: TGTGCCAGTAGTAAGGCCCGTAGAGGGGGAAATGAAAAACTGTTTTTT. The V gene is TRBV19, the J gene TRBJ1-4, with D maybe TRBD1 (6 bases). Germline-derived CDR1 and CDR2 are LNHDA and SQIVND (reference sequence). V was shortened by 4 bases and J by 5 bases, with 17 bases between the two germline ends. This CDR3 has 16 residues.

This chain links TRBV11-2 with TRBJ2-1; 12 nucleotides agree with TRBD2. CDR1 and CDR2 (germline): SGHAT, FQNNGV. V dropped 4 bases and J dropped 9; count of bases not matched to a gene: 10. The CDR3 is 16 residues long. CDR3 in amino acids: CASSSLAGGAGGEQFF. CDR3 DNA: TGTGCCAGCAGCTCACTAGCGGGAGGAGCTGGGGGTGAGCAGTTCTTC.

The chain is built from TRBV9 and TRBJ2-2, with 7 bases fitting TRBD2. The V and J ends lost 0 bases and 1 base, in that order; junction bases with no gene match: 12. CDR3 size: 19 residues. Per the germline V gene, CDR1 is SGDLS and CDR2 is YYNGEE. The CDR3 DNA follows: TGTGCCAGCAGCGTAGCAAGCCTGGTCGGCGGGGGGAACACCGGGGAGCTGTTTTTT. It translates to CASSVASLVGGGNTGELFF.

This sequence joins TRBV10-3 and TRBJ1-1; D possibly corresponds to TRBD1 (5 bases). V dropped 0 bases and J dropped 4 bases, with 15 bases sitting between them. The CDR3 totals 16 residues. CDR1 and CDR2 from the germline V gene are ENHRY and SYGVKD. CDR3 nucleotide sequence: TGTGCCATCAGTGAGTCTAATAAGAGGGGTGGCACTGAAGCTTTCTTT. Amino acid sequence: CAISESNKRGGTEAFF.

The rearrangement joins TRBV2 to TRBJ1-1; D remains ambiguous. The germline V gene has CDR1 SNHLY and CDR2 FYNNEI. The CDR3 spans 14 residues. The V gene lost 5 bases and the J gene lost 6 bases, with 16 bases spanning the gap. CDR3 in DNA: TGTGCCAGCAGTCGCCGACACCTGACCGCTGAAGCTTTCTTT. It yields the protein CASSRRHLTAEAFF.

The V and J genes are TRBV7-3 and TRBJ1-4; D is unclear. Germline lookup yields CDR1 SGHTA and CDR2 FQGTGA. V shed 5 bases and J shed 2 bases, with 12 bases lying between them. The CDR3 loop spans 15 amino acids. The CDR3 DNA follows: TGTGCCAGCAGCCTGACTGGGGATACTAATGAAAAACTGTTTTTT. Translated, it gives CASSLTGDTNEKLFF.

The chain is built from TRBV27 and TRBJ2-7, with unresolved D. Trimming shortened V by 7 bases and J by 0 bases, and 10 bases separated the two germline ends. The length of the CDR3 is 13 residues. Per germline, CDR1 MNHEY and CDR2 SMNVEV (reference sequence). The CDR3 DNA is TGTGCCAGCACAGTTCCCGGCTCCTACGAGCAGTACTTC. Protein: CASTVPGSYEQYF.

J is TRBJ2-5 and V is TRBV7-9; 10 bases agree with TRBD1. V dropped 5 bases and J dropped 4; count of bases not matched to a gene: 7. This CDR3 contains 15 residues. In germline, CDR1 is SEHNR, CDR2 FQNEAQ (reference sequence). The CDR3 nucleotides are TGTGCCAGCAGCCCTAGATGGGACAGGGGAGAGACCCAGTACTTC. This translates into CASSPRWDRGETQYF.

This clone was counted a few times. CDR3 nucleotide sequence: TGTGCCAGCAGCCCAGGCGGGGAGACCCAGTACTTC. It codes for CASSPGGETQYF. The genes are TRBV27 and TRBJ2-5; tentative D call: TRBD2 (5 bases). The V and J ends lost 6 bases and 5 bases respectively, with 10 bases between them. The germline CDR1 and CDR2 sequences are MNHEY and SMNVEV (reference sequence). This CDR3 comprises 12 residues.

This clone was detected a few times. The rearrangement uses TRBV5-1 and TRBJ1-6; D unclear. Trimming cost V 1 base and J 0 bases, with 8 bases left between them. In germline, CDR1 is SGHRS, CDR2 YFSETQ. The CDR3 runs to 16 residues. CDR3 sequence: CASSLTGSSYNSPLHF. As DNA, the CDR3 is TGCGCCAGCAGCTTGACCGGGAGCTCCTATAATTCACCCCTCCACTTT.

This chain uses TRBV28 with TRBJ1-1; unclear D gene. Germline values: CDR1 MDHEN, CDR2 SYDVKM. The germline V and J ends were trimmed by 4 bases and 3 bases, with 18 bases remaining between them. CDR3 size: 16 residues. This CDR3 is CASSWGKWRSYTEAFF. As DNA, the CDR3 is TGTGCCAGCAGTTGGGGTAAGTGGCGAAGCTACACTGAAGCTTTCTTT.

V is TRBV10-3 and J is TRBJ2-1; 8 bases are a match to TRBD2. CDR3 size: 14 residues. Per germline, CDR1 ENHRY and CDR2 SYGVKD. V gave up 2 bases and J gave up 6 bases; unmatched junction bases: 3. CDR3 DNA: TGTGCCATCAGTGAGAACGGGGGGGGCAATGAGCAGTTCTTC. It yields the protein CAISENGGGNEQFF.

The chain recombines TRBV15 with TRBJ2-1; TRBD2 matches 11 bases. Trimming cost V 3 bases and J 4 bases; bases outside gene matches: 2. CDR1 is LNHNV and CDR2 is YYDKDF in the germline V gene (reference sequence). This CDR3 has 15 amino acids. The CDR3 sequence: CATSSGTSGYNEQFF. CDR3 nucleotide sequence: TGTGCCACCAGCAGCGGGACTAGCGGTTACAATGAGCAGTTCTTC.